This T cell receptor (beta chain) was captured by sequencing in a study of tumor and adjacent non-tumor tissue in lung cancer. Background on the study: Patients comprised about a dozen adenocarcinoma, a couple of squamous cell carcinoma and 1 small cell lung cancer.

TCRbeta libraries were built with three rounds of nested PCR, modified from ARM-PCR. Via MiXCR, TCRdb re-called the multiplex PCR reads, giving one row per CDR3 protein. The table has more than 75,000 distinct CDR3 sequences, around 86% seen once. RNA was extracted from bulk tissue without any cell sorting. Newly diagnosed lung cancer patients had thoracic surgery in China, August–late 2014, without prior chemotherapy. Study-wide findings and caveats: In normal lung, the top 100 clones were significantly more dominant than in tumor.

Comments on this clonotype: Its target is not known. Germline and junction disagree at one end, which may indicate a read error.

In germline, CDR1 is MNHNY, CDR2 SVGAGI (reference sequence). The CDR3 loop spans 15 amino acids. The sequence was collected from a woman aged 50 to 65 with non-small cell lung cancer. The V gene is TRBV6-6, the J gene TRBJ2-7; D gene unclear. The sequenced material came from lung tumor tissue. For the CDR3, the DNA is TGCGCCAGCGCCTACGCCAGGATAGACCTCTACGAGCAGTACTTC. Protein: CASAYARIDLYEQYF.